These 20 T cell receptor beta chains share one sample of origin, sequenced in a study of blood T cell repertoires in COVID-19. Some clones are missing from TCRdb's copy, which holds only in-frame ones; the method was immunoSEQ multiplex PCR. This sample yields around 320,000 clones, of which approximately 89% are seen a single time; around 10% belongs to the top ten. Sequenced: peripheral blood. The receptors shown here come from a woman aged 25 to 39 with COVID-19, enrolled during active disease.

J is TRBJ2-3 and V is TRBV18; D may be TRBD1 (7 bases). Trimming took off 3 bases at V and 6 bases at J, with 10 bases between the two ends. Germline assignment: CDR1 KGHSH and CDR2 LQKENI. This CDR3 is 13 amino acids long. CDR3 in amino acids: CASSPPGGDTQYF. As DNA, the CDR3 is TGTGCCAGCTCACCCCCAGGGGGGGATACGCAGTATTTT.

The chain carries TRBV13 and TRBJ1-1; D might be TRBD1 (6 bases). CDR1 and CDR2 from the germline V gene are PRHDT and FYEKMQ (reference sequence). The CDR3 extends over 12 amino acids. Trimming pared 5 bases from V and 6 bases from J, leaving 10 bases between. In DNA, the CDR3 is TGTGCCAGCAGCAAAGGACAGCCTGAAGCTTTCTTT. It specifies CASSKGQPEAFF.

The J gene is TRBJ2-1, the V gene TRBV30, with 7 bases matching TRBD1. J gave up 3 bases and V 3 bases, and 8 bases lay outside the gene matches. The CDR3 runs to 15 residues. Germline V gene sequence: CDR1 GTSNPN, CDR2 SVGIG (reference sequence). CDR3: CAWRGVRDSYNEQFF. CDR3 sequence (DNA): TGTGCCTGGAGGGGGGTCCGGGACAGCTACAATGAGCAGTTCTTC.

The chain recombines TRBV5-1 with TRBJ2-2; D is perhaps TRBD2 (6 bases). CDR1 is SGHRS, CDR2 YFSETQ, per germline. The CDR3 totals 16 residues. The V end was cut by 4 bases, the J end by 1 base, with 14 bases between. The CDR3: CASSAEGRGNTGELFF. The CDR3 bases are TGCGCCAGCAGCGCGGAGGGACGGGGGAACACCGGGGAGCTGTTTTTT.

The chain employs TRBV19 and TRBJ1-1, with D unresolved. Germline V gene lookup returns CDR1 LNHDA and CDR2 SQIVND (reference sequence). Trimming cost V 3 bases and J 8 bases, with 10 bases left between them. The CDR3 contains 12 residues. The CDR3 DNA reads as TGTGCCAGTAGTATTGGAGTCTCGGAAGCTTTCTTT. Translation gives CASSIGVSEAFF. Combining the CDR3 with reference TRBV19 and TRBJ1-1 gives the whole variable domain DGGITQSPKYLFRKEGQNVTLSCEQNLNHDAMYWYRQDPGQGLRLIYYSQIVNDFQKGDIAEGYSVSREKKESFPLTVTSAQKNPTAFYLCASSIGVSEAFFGQGTRLTVV.

As for this clone: The same CDR3 arises from other DNA sequences in this sample as well. The rearrangement joins TRBV5-6 to TRBJ1-2; possible D gene TRBD1, 5 bases. The V gene's germline CDR1 is SGHDT and CDR2 YYEEEE. The CDR3 has 14 residues. Trimming removed 0 bases from V and 1 base from J, with 7 bases in between. CDR3 region: CASSLGGSNYGYTF. The CDR3 bases are TGTGCCAGCAGCTTGGGGGGCAGTAACTATGGCTACACCTTC. Filled out from reference TRBV5-6 and TRBJ1-2, the complete variable domain reads DAGVTQSPTHLIKTRGQQVTLRCSPKSGHDTVSWYQQALGQGPQFIFQYYEEEERQRGNFPDRFSGHQFPNYSSELNVNALLLGDSALYLCASSLGGSNYGYTFGSGTRLTVV.

The rearrangement joins TRBV19 to TRBJ1-2; no definite D call. The ends were cut back, 7 bases at V and 8 bases at J, with 11 bases in the middle. Per the germline V gene, CDR1 is LNHDA and CDR2 is SQIVND (reference sequence). The CDR3 has 11 residues. As DNA, the CDR3 is TGTGCCAGTATGAGGGAGGAAGGCTACACCTTC. As protein: CASMREEGYTF.

This sequence joins TRBV27 and TRBJ1-2, with D possibly matching TRBD1 (5 bases). CDR1 is MNHEY, CDR2 SMNVEV, per germline (reference sequence). This CDR3 spans 15 amino acids. Trimming took 5 bases from V and 8 from J, leaving 21 bases between them. CDR3: CASSPIPVGEGGYTF. CDR3 sequence (DNA): TGTGCCAGCAGTCCCATCCCCGTGGGGGAGGGAGGCTACACCTTC.

This chain connects TRBV10-3 to TRBJ1-2; D may be TRBD1 (5 bases). The CDR3 sequence is 14 residues long. Germline CDR1 ENHRY, CDR2 SYGVKD. V was trimmed by 0 bases and J by 7 bases, leaving 12 bases between them. In DNA, the CDR3 is TGTGCCATCAGTGAGTCCTGGGGCCTAGTTGGCTACACCTTC. The encoded protein is CAISESWGLVGYTF.

The V call is TRBV27, the J call TRBJ2-3; TRBD2 matches 7 bases. The length of the CDR3 is 18 residues. V gave up 8 bases and J gave up 2 bases; unmatched junction bases: 19. Germline CDR1 and CDR2: MNHEY and SMNVEV (reference sequence). CDR3 coding DNA: TGTGCCAGCTCTCGCGCGCGGTGGAGACGGGGGGTCACAGATACGCAGTATTTT. Residues: CASSRARWRRGVTDTQYF.

This clone was observed a handful of times. The chain carries TRBV24-1 and TRBJ1-2; 8 nucleotides line up with TRBD1. V was pared by 5 bases and J by 4 bases, with 5 bases of the junction left unmatched. Germline-derived CDR1 and CDR2 are KGHDR and SFDVKD. The CDR3 is 14 amino acids. The CDR3 nucleotides read TGTGCCACCAGTGCCGCCGGACAGGGCTATGGCTACACCTTC. Its protein is CATSAAGQGYGYTF.

V and J are TRBV6-5 and TRBJ2-3, with 9 nucleotides matching TRBD2. Trimming at V came to 6 bases and at J to 4 bases, leaving 8 bases not matched to a gene. The CDR3 runs 15 residues. The germline V gene encodes CDR1 MNHEY and CDR2 SVGAGI. CDR3 loop: CASRAPSGASDTQYF. The CDR3 nucleotides are TGTGCCAGCAGAGCTCCTAGCGGGGCGTCAGATACGCAGTATTTT.

The gene calls are TRBV5-4 and TRBJ1-2; 8 bases match TRBD1. This CDR3 has 13 amino acids. Germline CDR1 reads SGHNT; CDR2 reads YYREEE (reference sequence). Trimming took 4 bases from V and 8 from J; bases not matched to a gene: 7. The CDR3 sequence: CASSRGQDRGYTF. The CDR3 DNA reads TGTGCCAGCAGCAGGGGACAGGATCGAGGCTACACCTTC.

This clone was counted a single time. The chain recombines TRBV7-2 with TRBJ2-7, with TRBD1 matching over 7 bases. The germline V gene has CDR1 SGHTA and CDR2 FQGNSA. Trimming removed 5 bases from V and 3 bases from J; junction bases left unmatched: 7. This CDR3 is 14 amino acids long. The CDR3 sequence: CASSLRDRYYEQYF. The CDR3 nucleotides read TGTGCCAGCAGCCTACGGGACAGATACTACGAGCAGTACTTC.

This clone was recorded only once. This chain joins TRBV7-9 and TRBJ2-1; 10 nucleotides align to TRBD1. Per the germline V gene, CDR1 is SEHNR and CDR2 is FQNEAQ (reference sequence). Unmatched junction bases numbered 8, after V lost 4 bases and J lost 8 bases. The length of the CDR3 is 15 residues. The CDR3 protein is CASSSKGTGDHEQFF. CDR3 coding DNA: TGTGCCAGCAGCTCAAAAGGGACAGGGGACCATGAGCAGTTCTTC.

V and J are TRBV27 and TRBJ2-1; 7 bases match TRBD1. V lost 2 bases, J lost 0 bases, and 4 bases stayed unmatched. This CDR3 has 16 amino acids. The germline V gene has CDR1 MNHEY and CDR2 SMNVEV (reference sequence). The CDR3 region is CASSLRGPSSYNEQFF. CDR3 sequence (DNA): TGTGCCAGCAGTTTAAGGGGGCCTAGCTCCTACAATGAGCAGTTCTTC.

CDR3 sequence (DNA): TGTGCCAGCAGTGACTGGACATTAGAGACCCAGTACTTC. Translation: CASSDWTLETQYF. The chain employs TRBV27 and TRBJ2-5, with D possibly matching TRBD1 (5 bases). CDR1 MNHEY and CDR2 SMNVEV come from the germline V gene (reference sequence). The germline V and J ends were trimmed by 5 bases and 4 bases, with 11 bases remaining between them. The CDR3 spans 13 residues.

J is TRBJ2-5 and V is TRBV5-1, with D uncertain. CDR1 is SGHRS and CDR2 is YFSETQ in the germline V gene. This CDR3 comprises 12 residues. The ends were cut back, 2 bases at V and 2 bases at J, with 4 bases in the middle. DNA of the CDR3: TGCGCCAGCAGCTTCCTTCAAGAGACCCAGTACTTC. Translated, it gives CASSFLQETQYF.

The chain recombines TRBV21-1 with TRBJ1-3; the table's D gene call, TRBD1, was not cross checked with the DNA. TRBV21-1 is flagged as a pseudogene. The length of the CDR3 is 14 residues. This CDR3 reads CASSKAGTGNTIYF. The CDR3 nucleotides are TGTGCCAGCAGCAAAGCGGGGACAGGAAACACCATATATTTT.

This clone was seen more than once but under ten times. The V and J genes are TRBV6-1 and TRBJ1-5; D ambiguous. CDR3 size: 18 residues. The V and J ends lost 0 bases and 5 bases respectively, with 20 bases between them. Germline loops: CDR1 MNHNS, CDR2 SASEGT. The DNA of the CDR3 is TGTGCCAGCAGTGAAGCGCCTCCCGGCGGGGTGGAAGATCAGCCCCAGCATTTT. It translates to CASSEAPPGGVEDQPQHF.